The 11 T cell receptor beta chains presented below share a single source sample, sequenced in a study of T-cell memory formation after mild COVID-19. In TCRdb, the 5' RACE reads were re-called with MiXCR into one record per CDR3 protein. The sample records 250,000 to 350,000 distinct CDR3 sequences, approximately 19% being singletons. Material for sequencing was PBMCs or a T cell subset sorted from them (not recorded which). The receptors come from a man aged 18 to 30 who had mild COVID-19 (a few samples of this study predate the infection). Cell type and time point are not known.

The rearrangement links TRBV2 to TRBJ2-7; D is unclear. Germline assignment: CDR1 SNHLY and CDR2 FYNNEI. This CDR3 has 12 residues. V lost 3 bases, J lost 4 bases, and 7 bases lay in between. CDR3 loop: CASSDTVYEQYF. The DNA of the CDR3 is TGTGCCAGCAGTGACACGGTTTACGAGCAGTACTTC.

The gene calls are TRBV7-2 and TRBJ1-4; D is uncertain. Germline CDR1 is SGHTA and CDR2 is FQGNSA. The length of the CDR3 is 16 residues. V lost 2 bases and J lost 6, with 16 bases in between. CDR3 in amino acids: CASSLPRATGDEKLFF. The CDR3 DNA is TGTGCCAGCAGCTTACCCCGGGCCACCGGGGATGAAAAACTGTTTTTT.

This clonotype was counted a few times. This chain joins TRBV12-3 or TRBV12-4 and TRBJ1-2, with a tentative D call TRBD1 (6 bases). Trimming cost V 6 bases and J 6 bases, with 17 bases left between them. The CDR3 is 14 residues long. CDR3 DNA: TGTGCCAGCAGACGCAAAGGGGGAGGTGATGGCTACACCTTC. Its translation is CASRRKGGGDGYTF.

This chain uses TRBV4-3 with TRBJ1-6; TRBD1 might be the D (6 bases). V gave up 3 bases and J gave up 10 bases, with 13 bases separating them. Germline loops: CDR1 LGHNA, CDR2 YSLEER. The CDR3 is 14 residues long. For the CDR3, the DNA is TGCGCCAGCAGCCAGGAGACAGGTCCCTCACCCCTCCACTTT. Protein: CASSQETGPSPLHF.

This clonotype was seen at least ten times. The chain recombines TRBV29-1 with TRBJ2-1; D is uncertain. Trimming shortened V by 4 bases and J by 6 bases, and 7 bases separated the two germline ends. The germline V gene has CDR1 SQVTM and CDR2 ANQGSEA. This CDR3 spans 11 amino acids. This CDR3 is CSVAQSNEQFF. CDR3 nucleotides: TGCAGCGTTGCACAGAGCAATGAGCAGTTCTTC.

This clonotype occurred many times. V usage is TRBV13 and J usage is TRBJ2-7, with D tentatively TRBD1 or TRBD2 (5 bases each). The CDR3 totals 17 residues. V gave up 5 bases and J gave up 5 bases, with 25 bases separating them. Germline V CDR1 and CDR2: PRHDT, FYEKMQ (reference sequence). The CDR3 DNA reads TGTGCCAGCAGCCCCGGGGCCGTAGGGTCCACAAGCGACGAGCAGTACTTC. It codes for CASSPGAVGSTSDEQYF.

The chain uses TRBV3-1 and TRBJ2-1; D is perhaps TRBD1 or TRBD2 (5 bases each). The ends were cut back, 4 bases at V and 0 bases at J, with 13 bases in the middle. This CDR3 contains 16 residues. Germline CDR1 and CDR2: LGHDT and YNNKEL (reference sequence). CDR3 protein: CASSRAGASSYNEQFF. In DNA, the CDR3 is TGTGCCAGCAGCCGCGCCGGGGCGAGCTCCTACAATGAGCAGTTCTTC.

The J gene is TRBJ1-2, the V gene TRBV28, with 7 bases aligning to TRBD1. CDR1 is MDHEN and CDR2 is SYDVKM in the germline V gene. This CDR3 comprises 12 residues. V was clipped by 6 bases and J by 11 bases; unmatched bases: 9. The CDR3 sequence is CASRGGSEGYTF. For the CDR3, the DNA is TGTGCCAGCAGAGGGGGCTCAGAGGGATACACCTTC.

This clonotype was counted only a few times. The chain employs TRBV19 and TRBJ2-4; D gene uncertain. Germline CDR1 reads LNHDA; CDR2 reads SQIVND (reference sequence). Trimming pared 5 bases from V and 1 base from J, leaving 6 bases between. This CDR3 comprises 13 residues. The CDR3 sequence: CASSPGAKNIQYF. The CDR3 coding sequence is TGTGCCAGTAGTCCGGGTGCCAAAAACATTCAGTACTTC.

This clonotype has a handful of counts. The V call is TRBV4-1, the J call TRBJ1-3; D gene unclear. Deletions cut 0 bases from V and 0 bases from J, with 9 bases between. Germline loops: CDR1 MGHRA, CDR2 YSYEKL. The CDR3 contains 16 residues. CDR3 protein: CASSQEGPRSGNTIYF. In DNA, the CDR3 is TGCGCCAGCAGCCAAGAAGGGCCTCGCTCTGGAAACACCATATATTTT.

This clonotype was seen a handful of times. The genes are TRBV10-3 and TRBJ1-5; perhaps TRBD1 as D (5 bases). Germline CDR1 reads ENHRY; CDR2 reads SYGVKD. The CDR3 runs 14 residues. Trimming stripped 0 bases from V and 4 bases from J, with 7 bases between. The CDR3 DNA reads TGTGCCATCAGTGAGTCGACAGAAAATCAGCCCCAGCATTTT. Encoded protein: CAISESTENQPQHF.